Below, one TCR beta chain is given with its context. Its cognate antigen is unknown. This entry belongs to a study of OX40 agonist ivuxolimab in advanced cancers. Study-level information: Patients got intravenous ivuxolimab at 0.01 to 10 mg/kg every 2 weeks. Partial responses were seen in three patients, one with hepatocellular carcinoma and two with cutaneous melanoma. Findings and caveats of the study: Circulating CD4+ and CD8+ T cells showed clonal expansion by week 6 at 0.1 to 3.0 mg/kg.

Repertoires were generated with immunoSEQ multiplex PCR, while TCRdb's copy carries only in-frame clones and drops some. The sample lists roughly 92,000 clones, about 92% occurring once. The V gene's germline CDR1 is MGHDK and CDR2 SYGVNS. Trimming pared 3 bases from V and 7 bases from J, leaving 13 bases between. CDR3 length: 13 residues. The input for sequencing was CD4+ or CD8+ T cells sorted from blood, taken in a trial of the OX40 agonist ivuxolimab. The receptor's source is an adult with an advanced solid tumor such as melanoma, head and neck, liver or kidney cancer. The chain links TRBV25-1 to TRBJ2-7; possibly TRBD1 or TRBD2 for D (6 bases each). The CDR3 DNA sequence: TGTGCCAGCAGTGAGTGGGGGGCTCAAGAGCAGTACTTC. Translation gives CASSEWGAQEQYF.